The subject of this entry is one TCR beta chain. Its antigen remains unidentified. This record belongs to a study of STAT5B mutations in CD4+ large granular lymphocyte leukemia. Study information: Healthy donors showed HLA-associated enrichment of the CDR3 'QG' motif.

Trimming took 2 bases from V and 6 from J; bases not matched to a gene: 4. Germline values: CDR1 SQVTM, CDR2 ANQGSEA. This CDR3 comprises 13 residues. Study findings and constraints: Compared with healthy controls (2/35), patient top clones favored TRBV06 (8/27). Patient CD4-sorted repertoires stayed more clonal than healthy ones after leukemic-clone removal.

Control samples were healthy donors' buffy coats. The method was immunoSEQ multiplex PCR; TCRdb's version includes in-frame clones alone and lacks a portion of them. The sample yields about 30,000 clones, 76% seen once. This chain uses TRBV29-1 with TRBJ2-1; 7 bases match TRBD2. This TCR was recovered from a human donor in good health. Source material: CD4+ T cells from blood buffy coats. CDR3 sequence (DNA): TGCAGCGTTGAAAGCGGGATTAGCAATGAGCAGTTCTTC. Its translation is CSVESGISNEQFF.